Following are 8 T cell receptor beta chains from one sample sequenced in a study of T cell repertoires in cytomegalovirus infection. MiXCR was run by TCRdb on the reads, yielding one entry per CDR3 protein. The table records more than 140,000 distinct CDR3 sequences, under 8.5% of them present only once. The sample consisted of PBMCs. All receptors come from a human donor in good health (CMV status not recorded). Some clones in this sample may be carry-over from other donors' samples.

The sample holds one count of this clonotype. The chain carries TRBV29-1 and TRBJ2-3, with D tentatively TRBD2 (6 bases). V lost 6 bases to trimming and J lost 6 bases, with 13 bases between them. The germline V gene encodes CDR1 SQVTM and CDR2 ANQGSEA. The CDR3 loop spans 12 amino acids. CDR3 in DNA: TGCAGCGTCTTGACTAGTTTCGATACGCAGTATTTT. This sequence encodes CSVLTSFDTQYF.

The chain combines TRBV25-1 with TRBJ1-2; D is possibly TRBD1 (5 bases). CDR1 is MGHDK and CDR2 is SYGVNS in the germline V gene. Trimming removed 4 bases from V and 2 bases from J, with 8 bases in between. CDR3 length: 13 residues. CDR3 region: CASSAGSNYGYTF. The CDR3 nucleotides are TGTGCCAGCAGTGCAGGGTCAAACTATGGCTACACCTTC.

In DNA form, the CDR3 reads TGTGCCGGGAGCCGGACAGTGAACACCGGGGAGCTGTTTTTT. Its translation: CAGSRTVNTGELFF. The chain combines TRBV2 with TRBJ2-2; maybe TRBD1 (6 bases). This CDR3 comprises 14 residues. Trimming shortened V by 11 bases and J by 1 base, and 14 bases separated the two germline ends. The germline V gene has CDR1 SNHLY and CDR2 FYNNEI.

The chain joins TRBV19 to TRBJ1-1; D is possibly TRBD1 (6 bases). This CDR3 comprises 13 residues. The V gene lost 5 bases and the J gene lost 3 bases, with 10 bases spanning the gap. Germline-derived CDR1 and CDR2 are LNHDA and SQIVND (reference sequence). The CDR3 region is CASSAQGYTEAFF. The DNA of the CDR3 is TGTGCCAGTAGTGCACAGGGTTACACTGAAGCTTTCTTT.

The sample holds many counts of this clonotype. The chain has TRBV6-1 and TRBJ1-2, with 9 bases identical to TRBD1. This CDR3 has 16 amino acids. Germline V lookup: CDR1 MNHNS, CDR2 SASEGT. The V and J ends lost 3 bases and 3 bases, in that order; junction bases with no gene match: 8. This CDR3 is CASSDIRRDRDYGYTF. The DNA of the CDR3 is TGTGCCAGCAGTGACATCCGCCGGGACAGGGACTATGGCTACACCTTC.

This clonotype was counted ten times or more. This sequence joins TRBV14 and TRBJ1-1; no firm D call. The ends were cut back, 0 bases at V and 0 bases at J, with 2 bases in the middle. CDR3 length: 13 residues. From germline, CDR1 is SGHDN and CDR2 FVKESK. The CDR3: CASSQEMNTEAFF. The CDR3 DNA sequence: TGTGCCAGCAGCCAAGAAATGAACACTGAAGCTTTCTTT.

There are many counts of this clonotype. The genes are TRBV27 and TRBJ1-6; no clear D. Trimming cost V 5 bases and J 0 bases, with 20 bases left between them. Germline V lookup: CDR1 MNHEY, CDR2 SMNVEV (reference sequence). This CDR3 has 19 residues. The CDR3 is CASSGWDGRLSSYNSPLHF. The CDR3 nucleotides are TGTGCCAGCAGTGGCTGGGATGGCAGGTTAAGCTCCTATAATTCACCCCTCCACTTT.

Many counts were recorded for this clonotype. The rearrangement uses TRBV7-2 and TRBJ1-3; 10 bases fit TRBD1. The V gene end was trimmed by 0 bases and the J gene end by 3 bases; junction bases not matched to a gene: 2. CDR3 length: 16 residues. The germline CDR1 and CDR2 sequences are SGHTA and FQGNSA. The CDR3 spells CASSLAGTGVGNTIYF. In DNA form, the CDR3 reads TGTGCCAGCAGCTTAGCCGGGACAGGGGTTGGAAACACCATATATTTT.